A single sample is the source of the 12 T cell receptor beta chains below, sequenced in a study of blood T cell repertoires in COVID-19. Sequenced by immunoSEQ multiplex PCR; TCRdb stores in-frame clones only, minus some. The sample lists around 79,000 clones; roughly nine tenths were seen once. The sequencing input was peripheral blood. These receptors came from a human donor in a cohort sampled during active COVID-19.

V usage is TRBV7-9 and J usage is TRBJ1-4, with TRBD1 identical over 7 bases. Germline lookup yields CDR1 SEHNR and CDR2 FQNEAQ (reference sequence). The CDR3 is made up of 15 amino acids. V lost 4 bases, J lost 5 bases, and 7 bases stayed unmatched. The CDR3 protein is CASSSWTGLNEKLFF. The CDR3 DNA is TGTGCCAGCAGCTCCTGGACAGGACTCAATGAAAAACTGTTTTTT.

DNA for the CDR3: TGTGCCAGCAGCCAAGAACCCCCTGAAGCCGGAAAAAACACAGGGGGGCAAGAGACCCAGTACTTC. Translating gives CASSQEPPEAGKNTGGQETQYF. This chain links TRBV3-1 (or the pseudogene TRBV3-2) with TRBJ2-5, with TRBD1 identical over 8 bases. This CDR3 is built from 22 residues. Germline V gene lookup returns CDR1 LGHDT and CDR2 YNNKEL (reference sequence). V was clipped by 0 bases and J by 2 bases; unmatched bases: 23.

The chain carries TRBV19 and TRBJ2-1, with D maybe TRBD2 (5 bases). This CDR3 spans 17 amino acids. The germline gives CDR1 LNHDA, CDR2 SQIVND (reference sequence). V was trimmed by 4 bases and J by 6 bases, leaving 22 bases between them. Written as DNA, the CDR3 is TGTGCCAGTAGTACTTGGCGGGTAGGTGGATTCTTCAATGAGCAGTTCTTC. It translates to CASSTWRVGGFFNEQFF.

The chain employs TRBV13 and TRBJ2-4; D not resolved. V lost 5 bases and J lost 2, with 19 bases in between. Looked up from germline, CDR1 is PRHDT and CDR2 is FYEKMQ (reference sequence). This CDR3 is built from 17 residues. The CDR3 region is CASSAQVGLVSKNIQYF. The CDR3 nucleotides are TGTGCCAGCAGCGCCCAGGTTGGGTTGGTATCCAAAAACATTCAGTACTTC.

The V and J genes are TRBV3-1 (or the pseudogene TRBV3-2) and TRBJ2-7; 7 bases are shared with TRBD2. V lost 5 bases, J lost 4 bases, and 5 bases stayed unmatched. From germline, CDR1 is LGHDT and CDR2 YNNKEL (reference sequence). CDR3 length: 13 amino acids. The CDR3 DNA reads TGTGCCAGCAGCTGGGGGGAGGGGTACGAGCAGTACTTC. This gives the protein CASSWGEGYEQYF.

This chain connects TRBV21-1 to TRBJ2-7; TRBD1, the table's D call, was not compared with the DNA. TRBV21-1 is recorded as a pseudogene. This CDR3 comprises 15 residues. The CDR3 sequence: CASSNLNRRYYEQYF. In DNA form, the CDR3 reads TGTGCCAGCAGCAATTTGAACAGGCGGTACTACGAGCAGTACTTC.

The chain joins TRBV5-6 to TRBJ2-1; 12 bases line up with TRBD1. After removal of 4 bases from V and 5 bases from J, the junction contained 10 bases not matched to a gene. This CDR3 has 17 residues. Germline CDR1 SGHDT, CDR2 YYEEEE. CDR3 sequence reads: CASSGTGGPFGHNEQFF. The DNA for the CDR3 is TGTGCCAGCAGCGGGACAGGGGGCCCCTTCGGCCACAATGAGCAGTTCTTC.

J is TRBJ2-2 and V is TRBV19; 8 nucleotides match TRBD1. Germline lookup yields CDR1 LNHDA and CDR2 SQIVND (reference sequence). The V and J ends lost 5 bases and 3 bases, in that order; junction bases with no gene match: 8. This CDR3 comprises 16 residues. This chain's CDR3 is CASSPRSTGDTGELFF. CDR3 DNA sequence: TGTGCCAGTAGTCCCCGATCGACAGGGGACACCGGGGAGCTGTTTTTT. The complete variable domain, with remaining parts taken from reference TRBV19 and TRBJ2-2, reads DGGITQSPKYLFRKEGQNVTLSCEQNLNHDAMYWYRQDPGQGLRLIYYSQIVNDFQKGDIAEGYSVSREKKESFPLTVTSAQKNPTAFYLCASSPRSTGDTGELFFGEGSRLTVL.

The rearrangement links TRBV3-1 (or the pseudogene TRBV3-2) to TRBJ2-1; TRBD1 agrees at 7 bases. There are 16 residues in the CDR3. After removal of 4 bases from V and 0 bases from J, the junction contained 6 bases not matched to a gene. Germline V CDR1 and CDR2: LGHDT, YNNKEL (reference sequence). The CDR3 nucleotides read TGTGCCAGCAGCCCACAGGGGACGAGCTCCTACAATGAGCAGTTCTTC. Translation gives CASSPQGTSSYNEQFF.

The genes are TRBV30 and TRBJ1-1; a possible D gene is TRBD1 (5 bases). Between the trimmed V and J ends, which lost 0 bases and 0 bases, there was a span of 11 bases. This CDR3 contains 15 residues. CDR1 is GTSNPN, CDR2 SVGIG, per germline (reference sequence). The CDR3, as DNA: TGTGCCTGGAGTGTGCAGGGTGTCGTGAACACTGAAGCTTTCTTT. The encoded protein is CAWSVQGVVNTEAFF.

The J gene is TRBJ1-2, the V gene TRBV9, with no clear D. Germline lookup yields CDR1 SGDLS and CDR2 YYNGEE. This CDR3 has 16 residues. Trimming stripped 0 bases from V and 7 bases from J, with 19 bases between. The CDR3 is CASSVATVTTAGGYTF. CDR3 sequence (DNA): TGTGCCAGCAGCGTAGCTACTGTGACTACAGCGGGTGGCTACACCTTC.

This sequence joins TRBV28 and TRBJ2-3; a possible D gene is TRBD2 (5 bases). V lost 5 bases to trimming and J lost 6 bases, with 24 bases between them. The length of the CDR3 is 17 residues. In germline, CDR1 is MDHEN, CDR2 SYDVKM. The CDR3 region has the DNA TGTGCCAGCAGTCCGACTAAGAAAGAGCGGTTCGGGGATACGCAGTATTTT. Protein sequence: CASSPTKKERFGDTQYF.